The entry that follows covers one T cell receptor beta chain sequence. This CDR3 has 13 amino acids. V was cut by 4 bases and J by 4 bases, with 13 bases left in between. CDR1 is SQVTM and CDR2 is ANQGSEA in the germline V gene. This specimen comes from a study of blood T cell repertoires in COVID-19. TCRdb keeps only in-frame clones here, not all; method: immunoSEQ multiplex PCR. The table shows under 300,000 clones, with about 81% occurring only once. During active infection, Seattle patients enrolled and were then monitored through disease. This sequence was found in a human donor with COVID-19, enrolled during active disease. The donor label of this sample is uncertain. Sequenced input: peripheral blood. The J gene is TRBJ1-2, the V gene TRBV29-1, with D maybe TRBD1 (5 bases). CDR3 bases: TGCAGCGTTGGGGGCAGTTCCCTCTATGGCTACACCTTC. Translated, it gives CSVGGSSLYGYTF.